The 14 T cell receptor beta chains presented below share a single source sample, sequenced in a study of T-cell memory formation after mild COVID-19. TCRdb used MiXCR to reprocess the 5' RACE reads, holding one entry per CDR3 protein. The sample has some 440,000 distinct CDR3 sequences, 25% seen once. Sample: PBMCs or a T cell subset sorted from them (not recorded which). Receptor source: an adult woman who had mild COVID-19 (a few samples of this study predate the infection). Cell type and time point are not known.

The CDR3 is CASSIGVQPQHF. The CDR3 DNA follows: TGTGCCAGCAGTATAGGGGTTCAGCCCCAGCATTTT. The V gene is TRBV12-3 or TRBV12-4, the J gene TRBJ1-5; a possible D gene is TRBD1 (5 bases). This CDR3 is 12 amino acids long. With 5 bases removed from V and 6 bases from J, the gap between germline ends came to 8 bases.

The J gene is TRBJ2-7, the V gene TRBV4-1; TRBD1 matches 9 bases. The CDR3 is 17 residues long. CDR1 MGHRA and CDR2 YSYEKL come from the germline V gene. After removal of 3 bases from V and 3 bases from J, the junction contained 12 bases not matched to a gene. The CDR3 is CASSHYESGQGIYEQYF. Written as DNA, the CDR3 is TGCGCCAGCAGCCACTACGAGTCGGGACAGGGTATCTACGAGCAGTACTTC.

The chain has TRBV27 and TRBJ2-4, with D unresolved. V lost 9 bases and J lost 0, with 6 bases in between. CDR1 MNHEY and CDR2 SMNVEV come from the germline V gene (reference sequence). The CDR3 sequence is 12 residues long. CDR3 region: CARRLAKNIQYF. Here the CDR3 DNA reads TGTGCCAGACGTCTAGCCAAAAACATTCAGTACTTC.

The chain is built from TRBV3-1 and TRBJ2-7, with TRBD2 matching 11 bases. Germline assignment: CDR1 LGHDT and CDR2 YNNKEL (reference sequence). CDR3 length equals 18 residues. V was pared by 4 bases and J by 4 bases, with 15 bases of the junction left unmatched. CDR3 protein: CASSPRTSGYLGLYEQYF. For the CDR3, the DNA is TGTGCCAGCAGCCCGAGGACTAGCGGGTACCTAGGATTGTACGAGCAGTACTTC.

CDR3 loop: CASSLTGGGEKLFF. The CDR3 nucleotides read TGTGCCAGCAGTTTAACTGGGGGCGGTGAAAAACTGTTTTTT. The chain employs TRBV12-3 or TRBV12-4 and TRBJ1-4; TRBD1 is a possible D gene (6 bases). This CDR3 has 14 amino acids. V was clipped by 2 bases and J by 7 bases, with 11 bases between them.

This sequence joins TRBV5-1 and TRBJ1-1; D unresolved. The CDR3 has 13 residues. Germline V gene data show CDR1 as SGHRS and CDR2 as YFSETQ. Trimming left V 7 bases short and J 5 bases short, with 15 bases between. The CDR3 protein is CASAPRGGTEAFF. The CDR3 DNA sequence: TGCGCCAGCGCCCCACGAGGAGGAACTGAAGCTTTCTTT.

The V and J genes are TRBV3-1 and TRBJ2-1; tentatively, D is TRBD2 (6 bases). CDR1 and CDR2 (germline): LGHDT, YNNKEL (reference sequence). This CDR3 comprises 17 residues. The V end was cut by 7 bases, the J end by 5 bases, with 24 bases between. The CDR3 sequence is CASNYEGGAGMHNEQFF. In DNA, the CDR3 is TGTGCCAGCAATTACGAGGGAGGTGCAGGGATGCACAATGAGCAGTTCTTC.

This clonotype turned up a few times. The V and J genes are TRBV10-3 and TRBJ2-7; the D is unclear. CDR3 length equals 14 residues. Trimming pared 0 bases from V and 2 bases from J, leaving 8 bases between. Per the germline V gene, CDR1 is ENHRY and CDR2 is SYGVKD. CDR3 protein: CAISESTDPYEQYF. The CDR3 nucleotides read TGTGCCATCAGTGAGTCAACTGACCCCTACGAGCAGTACTTC.

The CDR3 DNA sequence: TGTGCCAGCAGCTTCGATGTGGGGGTCTCCTACGAGCAGTACTTC. It encodes CASSFDVGVSYEQYF. The chain uses TRBV11-2 and TRBJ2-7; D may match TRBD1 or TRBD2 (5 bases each). Germline V gene lookup returns CDR1 SGHAT and CDR2 FQNNGV. CDR3 length equals 15 residues. V lost 3 bases to trimming and J lost 0 bases, with 12 bases between them.

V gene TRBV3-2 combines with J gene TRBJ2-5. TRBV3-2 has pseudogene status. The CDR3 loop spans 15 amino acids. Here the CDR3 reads CASSHTFGSEETQYF. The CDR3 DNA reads TGTGCCAGCAGCCACACATTTGGGAGTGAAGAGACCCAGTACTTC.

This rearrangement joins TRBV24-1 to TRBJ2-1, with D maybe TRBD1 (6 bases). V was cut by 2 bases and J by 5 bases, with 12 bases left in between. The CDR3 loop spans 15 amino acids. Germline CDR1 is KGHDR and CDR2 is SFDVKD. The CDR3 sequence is CATSDWGQSNNEQFF. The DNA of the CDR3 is TGTGCCACCAGTGATTGGGGGCAGAGCAACAATGAGCAGTTCTTC.

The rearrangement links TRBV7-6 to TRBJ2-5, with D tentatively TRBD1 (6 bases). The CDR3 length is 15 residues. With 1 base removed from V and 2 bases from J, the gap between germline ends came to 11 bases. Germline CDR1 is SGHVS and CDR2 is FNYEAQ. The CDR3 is CASSLGSTGQETQYF. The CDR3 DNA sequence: TGTGCCAGCAGCTTAGGGTCGACAGGACAAGAGACCCAGTACTTC.

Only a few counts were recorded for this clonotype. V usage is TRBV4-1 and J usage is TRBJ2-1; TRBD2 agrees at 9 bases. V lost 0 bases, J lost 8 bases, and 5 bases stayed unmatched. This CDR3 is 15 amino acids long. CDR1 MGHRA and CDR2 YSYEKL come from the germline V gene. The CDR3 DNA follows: TGCGCCAGCAGCCAAGAGCTAGCGGGGCACGATGAGCAGTTCTTC. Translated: CASSQELAGHDEQFF.

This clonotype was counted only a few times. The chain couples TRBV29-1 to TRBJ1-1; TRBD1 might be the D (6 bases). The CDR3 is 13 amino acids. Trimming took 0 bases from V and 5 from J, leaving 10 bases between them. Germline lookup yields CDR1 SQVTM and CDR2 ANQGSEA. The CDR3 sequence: CSVEEGASTEAFF. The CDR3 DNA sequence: TGCAGCGTTGAAGAGGGGGCTAGTACTGAAGCTTTCTTT.